This TCR beta chain is drawn from a study of OX40 agonist ivuxolimab in advanced cancers. Overall study: Ivuxolimab was administered intravenously to patients at 0.01 to 10 mg/kg every 2 weeks. Study-wide results and limits: The study did not work out the antigen specificity of the expanded peripheral T cells. CD8+ T cells were the subset that, on average, had more expanded clones than CD4+. Dosing at 0.1 to 3.0 mg/kg was accompanied by clonal expansion of CD4+ and CD8+ blood T cells by week 6.

Trimming pared 5 bases from V and 1 base from J, leaving 6 bases between. This CDR3 is built from 12 residues. Germline CDR1 is SGHNT and CDR2 is YYREEE (reference sequence). Libraries were prepared by immunoSEQ multiplex PCR; TCRdb keeps only in-frame clonotypes and omits some of them. The data contain just over 95,000 clones, around 91% of them singletons. Regarding this clone: What it binds is not known.

This sample comprised CD4+ or CD8+ T cells sorted from blood, obtained in a trial of the OX40 agonist ivuxolimab. The TCR comes from an adult with an advanced solid tumor such as melanoma, head and neck, liver or kidney cancer. The chain has TRBV5-4 and TRBJ2-5; D is unresolved. The CDR3 protein is CASSTVQETQYF. The CDR3 nucleotides read TGTGCCAGCAGTACAGTCCAAGAGACCCAGTACTTC.